This T cell receptor (beta chain) is from a study of blood T cell repertoires in COVID-19. Study details: Collection of acute and convalescent COVID-19 samples took place in the United States, Italy and Spain. From T cells, B-cell-depleted T cells, or PBMCs came the material, which was cDNA or gDNA.

The ends lost 3 bases at V and 0 bases at J; junction bases unmatched: 4. Germline CDR1 is LNHDA and CDR2 is SQIVND (reference sequence). CDR3 length equals 15 residues. Original processing notes: Scientists estimated how many nucleated cells there were by amplifying reference gene primers. Using immunoSEQ multiplex PCR, the repertoire was profiled, and TCRdb retains in-frame clones only, with some absent. The V and J calls and clone size come from that table; D and trimming were worked out from the DNA. Of around 75,000 clones in the sample, 85% to 90% are singletons; the top ten hold approximately 19%.

The V call is TRBV19, the J call TRBJ2-5, with 7 bases identical to TRBD2. The source is a human donor in a cohort sampled during active COVID-19. The material sequenced was peripheral blood. CDR3: CASSMSREYQETQYF. CDR3 nucleotides: TGTGCCAGTAGTATGTCGCGGGAGTACCAAGAGACCCAGTACTTC.